This T cell receptor beta chain originates from a study of cytomegalovirus exposure and HLA in healthy donors. Findings of the study overall: Researchers reportedly found TCR beta sequences accurately predicted most subjects' HLA-A and HLA-B alleles. Previous analysis showed most TCR beta V segments were productive about 87% or about 30% of the time. The Asian-associated ancestry cluster reportedly had fewer N-insertions than the 666-donor mean in a later analysis.

The PCR was carried out with 60 Vbeta primers and 13 Jbeta primers. Assay used: immunoSEQ multiplex PCR; TCRdb lists only in-frame clones, some missing. Its listing shows 55,000 to 80,000 clones. For this clone: Its cognate antigen is unknown.

CDR3 length equals 14 residues. J was trimmed by 9 bases and V by 1 base; bases with no gene match: 1. Germline V gene lookup returns CDR1 MRHNA and CDR2 SNTAGT. The material sequenced was PBMCs. The sequence was collected from a man between 40 and 49 years old in good health and CMV-seronegative. J is TRBJ2-1 and V is TRBV6-4, with 12 nucleotides matching TRBD2. This chain's CDR3 is CASSDLTSGGEQFF. The CDR3 bases are TGTGCCAGCAGTGACTTGACTAGCGGGGGTGAGCAGTTCTTC.